The 12 T cell receptor beta chains listed next were all sequenced from one sample in a study of cytomegalovirus exposure and HLA in healthy donors. The PCR had 60 Vbeta and 13 Jbeta primers. Assay used: immunoSEQ multiplex PCR; TCRdb lists only in-frame clones, some missing. The repertoire includes 130,000 or so clones, approximately 67% of them detected once, and 6.5% sits in the top ten. Material for sequencing was PBMCs. These receptors were taken from a woman in her fifties or sixties in good health and CMV-seronegative.

The chain joins TRBV6-5 to TRBJ1-5, with 7 bases that match TRBD1. From germline, CDR1 is MNHEY and CDR2 SVGAGI. The CDR3 runs to 14 residues. The junction had 3 bases not matched to a gene; V was cut back by 4 bases and J by 3 bases. The CDR3 sequence: CASSLTGDNQPQHF. The CDR3 nucleotides are TGTGCCAGCAGTTTAACAGGGGACAATCAGCCCCAGCATTTT.

The chain links TRBV6-5 to TRBJ2-1; 10 bases agree with TRBD2. Germline CDR1 MNHEY, CDR2 SVGAGI. This CDR3 is built from 15 residues. V was clipped by 5 bases and J by 7 bases; unmatched bases: 8. CDR3 sequence reads: CASSPQREGRNEQFF. The DNA of the CDR3 is TGTGCCAGCAGTCCCCAGCGGGAGGGCCGGAATGAGCAGTTCTTC.

This clone has just a few counts. The chain recombines TRBV6-1 with TRBJ1-5; 8 bases are a match to TRBD1. This CDR3 is 15 amino acids long. V shed 7 bases and J 6 bases; nucleotides not matched to a gene: 11. Per the germline V gene, CDR1 is MNHNS and CDR2 is SASEGT. The CDR3 protein is CASITQGGAGQPQHF. Here the CDR3 DNA reads TGTGCCAGCATCACACAGGGGGGGGCAGGTCAGCCCCAGCATTTT.

V is TRBV27 and J is TRBJ2-5, with 8 bases lining up with TRBD1. This CDR3 comprises 17 residues. Unmatched junction bases numbered 19, after V lost 6 bases and J lost 7 bases. From germline, CDR1 is MNHEY and CDR2 SMNVEV (reference sequence). DNA of the CDR3: TGTGCCAGCAGCCTCTCCGTTGGACAGGGCCGTGGAGTGACCCAGTACTTC. This codes for CASSLSVGQGRGVTQYF.

This clone has just a few counts. The chain employs TRBV7-9 and TRBJ2-4, with 12 bases aligning to TRBD2. The CDR3 totals 17 residues. The J segment lost 1 base and the V segment lost 5 bases, leaving 6 bases of the junction unmatched. From germline, CDR1 is SEHNR and CDR2 FQNEAQ (reference sequence). The CDR3 reads CASSTPGTSGAKNIQYF. The CDR3 bases are TGTGCCAGCAGCACCCCCGGGACTAGCGGGGCCAAAAACATTCAGTACTTC.

The chain links TRBV2 to TRBJ1-1; a possible D gene is TRBD1 (5 bases). Looked up from germline, CDR1 is SNHLY and CDR2 is FYNNEI. The V and J ends lost 0 bases and 6 bases respectively, with 11 bases between them. The CDR3 is 14 amino acids. CDR3 in DNA: TGTGCCAGCAGTGAAGCGTTGGGAGGGGCTGAAGCTTTCTTT. This codes for CASSEALGGAEAFF.

The rearrangement joins TRBV9 to TRBJ2-3; 11 positions match TRBD2. Germline CDR1 reads SGDLS; CDR2 reads YYNGEE. Trimming took 0 bases from V and 6 from J; bases not matched to a gene: 6. This CDR3 spans 16 amino acids. The CDR3, as DNA: TGTGCCAGCAGCGTAGCTATTAGCGGGGGGGTGGATACGCAGTATTTT. As protein: CASSVAISGGVDTQYF.

The rearrangement uses TRBV5-1 and TRBJ2-1, with 10 bases matching TRBD2. Germline lookup yields CDR1 SGHRS and CDR2 YFSETQ. The V gene end was trimmed by 3 bases and the J gene end by 3 bases; junction bases not matched to a gene: 0. CDR3 size: 14 residues. CDR3 sequence reads: CASSWTSGYNEQFF. Here the CDR3 DNA reads TGCGCCAGCAGCTGGACTAGCGGCTACAATGAGCAGTTCTTC. Based on the CDR3 plus reference TRBV5-1 and TRBJ2-1, the full variable domain is KAGVTQTPRYLIKTRGQQVTLSCSPISGHRSVSWYQQTPGQGLQFLFEYFSETQRNKGNFPGRFSGRQFSNSRSEMNVSTLELGDSALYLCASSWTSGYNEQFFGPGTRLTVL.

In its sample, this clone was seen a few times. The V and J genes are TRBV27 and TRBJ2-1, with 8 bases matching TRBD1. Germline CDR1 is MNHEY and CDR2 is SMNVEV (reference sequence). The length of the CDR3 is 17 residues. The ends lost 0 bases at V and 9 bases at J; junction bases unmatched: 13. CDR3 in amino acids: CASSLSPDRGPWSEQFF. The CDR3 nucleotides are TGTGCCAGCAGTTTATCCCCTGACAGGGGCCCCTGGAGTGAGCAGTTCTTC.

CDR3 DNA sequence: TGTGCCAGCAGTGAATTAGGGGGCTCCTATAATTCACCCCTCCACTTT. Its translation: CASSELGGSYNSPLHF. The rearrangement joins TRBV25-1 to TRBJ1-6; D perhaps matches TRBD1 (6 bases). The CDR3 is 16 residues long. The V end was cut by 1 base, the J end by 0 bases, with 7 bases between. CDR1 is MGHDK and CDR2 is SYGVNS in the germline V gene.

This chain joins TRBV4-1 and TRBJ1-4; 11 nucleotides agree with TRBD1. Trimming took 1 base from V and 7 from J; bases not matched to a gene: 5. The CDR3 sequence is 16 residues long. Germline V CDR1 and CDR2: MGHRA, YSYEKL. The CDR3 sequence: CASSQVPGTGGEKLFF. The CDR3 DNA reads TGCGCCAGCAGCCAAGTCCCCGGGACAGGGGGTGAAAAACTGTTTTTT.

The V gene is TRBV6-5, the J gene TRBJ2-1, with a tentative D call TRBD1 (6 bases). The germline V gene has CDR1 MNHEY and CDR2 SVGAGI. CDR3 length: 16 amino acids. V lost 2 bases and J lost 0, with 11 bases in between. The CDR3 DNA is TGTGCCAGCAGTTACAGGGGGTTGAGCTCCTACAATGAGCAGTTCTTC. Translated, it gives CASSYRGLSSYNEQFF.